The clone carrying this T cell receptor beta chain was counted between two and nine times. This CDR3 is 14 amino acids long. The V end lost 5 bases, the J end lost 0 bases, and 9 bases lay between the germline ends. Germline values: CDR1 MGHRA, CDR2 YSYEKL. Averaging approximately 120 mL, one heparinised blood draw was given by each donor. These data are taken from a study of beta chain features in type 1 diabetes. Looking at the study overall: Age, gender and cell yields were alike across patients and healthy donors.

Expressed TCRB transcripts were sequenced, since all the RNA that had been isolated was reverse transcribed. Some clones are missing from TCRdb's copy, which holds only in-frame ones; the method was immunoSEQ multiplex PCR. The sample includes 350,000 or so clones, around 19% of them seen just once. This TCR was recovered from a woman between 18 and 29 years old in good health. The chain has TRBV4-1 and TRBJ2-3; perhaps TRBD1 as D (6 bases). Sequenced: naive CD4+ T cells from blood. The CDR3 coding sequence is TGCGCCAGCAGCTTTGGGACAAGCACAGATACGCAGTATTTT. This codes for CASSFGTSTDTQYF.